The 16 T cell receptor beta chains listed next were all sequenced from one sample in a study of T-cell reconstitution after alpha-beta-depleted transplantation in children. For TCRbeta, the library was prepared with unique molecular identifiers. TCRdb independently ran MiXCR on the PCR reads; one entry per CDR3 protein. This sample has over 550,000 distinct CDR3 sequences, with about 10% found just once. Sequencing used PBMCs from the stem cell graft donor, obtained from the stem cell graft. Receptor source: a human donor who donated a stem cell graft to a child with acute myeloid leukemia.

The chain combines TRBV16 with TRBJ1-5; maybe TRBD1 (6 bases). Between the trimmed V and J ends, which lost 0 bases and 0 bases, there was a span of 18 bases. CDR1 and CDR2 from the germline V gene are KGHSY and FQNENV. There are 19 residues in the CDR3. The CDR3 here is CASSQSVRGEFYSNQPQHF. DNA for the CDR3: TGTGCCAGCAGCCAATCGGTCAGGGGAGAATTTTATAGCAATCAGCCCCAGCATTTT.

This clonotype was observed a few times. The chain employs TRBV25-1 and TRBJ1-1; D unresolved. V was pared by 4 bases and J by 5 bases, with 8 bases between. CDR1 is MGHDK and CDR2 is SYGVNS in the germline V gene. The CDR3 is 12 amino acids. CDR3 protein: CASSVRTTEAFF. The CDR3 nucleotides are TGTGCCAGCAGTGTGCGAACGACTGAAGCTTTCTTT.

This clonotype was detected many times. The V and J genes are TRBV20-1 and TRBJ2-4; a weak D match, TRBD2 (7 bases). The CDR3 consists of 11 residues. Germline lookup yields CDR1 DFQATT and CDR2 SNEGSKA (reference sequence). Trimming removed 6 bases from V and 10 bases from J, with 13 bases in between. The CDR3 region is CSAGGLGIQYF. CDR3 DNA: TGCAGTGCCGGGGGGCTGGGGATTCAGTACTTC.

The chain uses TRBV10-3 and TRBJ1-1; possible D gene TRBD1, 5 bases. This CDR3 has 17 amino acids. Deletions cut 4 bases from V and 0 bases from J, with 18 bases between. CDR1 is ENHRY and CDR2 is SYGVKD in the germline V gene. The CDR3 DNA reads as TGTGCCATCAGTGGTTATTTGAATGGGGCAGTGAACACTGAAGCTTTCTTT. It specifies CAISGYLNGAVNTEAFF.

In its sample, this clonotype was seen many times. CDR3 nucleotide sequence: TGTGCCAGCAGTGTGGCGGGAGGTGCCCACAATGAGCAGTTCTTC. This sequence encodes CASSVAGGAHNEQFF. The chain uses TRBV11-2 and TRBJ2-1, with 8 positions matching TRBD2. This CDR3 region has 15 residues. The V and J ends lost 6 bases and 5 bases, in that order; junction bases with no gene match: 9. The germline gives CDR1 SGHAT, CDR2 FQNNGV.

The sample holds a few counts of this clonotype. The chain has TRBV7-6 and TRBJ2-2, with D possibly being TRBD2 (5 bases). V was pared by 5 bases and J by 7 bases, with 8 bases between. CDR3 length: 12 residues. Germline V lookup: CDR1 SGHVS, CDR2 FNYEAQ. DNA of the CDR3: TGTGCCAGCAGCGACGGGGACGGGGAGCTGTTTTTT. Translated: CASSDGDGELFF.

In its sample, this clonotype was seen many times. The V and J genes are TRBV19 and TRBJ2-7, with D perhaps matching TRBD2 (6 bases). This CDR3 has 15 residues. V dropped 5 bases and J dropped 2 bases, with 16 bases sitting between them. The germline V gene has CDR1 LNHDA and CDR2 SQIVND (reference sequence). The chain's CDR3 is CASSFALGRPYEQYF. CDR3 in DNA: TGTGCCAGTAGTTTCGCCCTCGGGAGACCCTACGAGCAGTACTTC.

A few counts support this clonotype. The chain recombines TRBV7-9 with TRBJ2-3; D is unclear. The germline V gene encodes CDR1 SEHNR and CDR2 FQNEAQ (reference sequence). With 5 bases removed from V and 2 bases from J, the gap between germline ends came to 8 bases. The CDR3 consists of 13 residues. The CDR3 DNA reads as TGTGCCAGCAGCACGGGTCTCACAGATACGCAGTATTTT. Protein sequence: CASSTGLTDTQYF.

The genes are TRBV4-2 and TRBJ2-3; 9 positions agree with TRBD2. With V trimmed by 4 bases and J by 3 bases, 8 bases remained unmatched. The CDR3 runs to 16 residues. CDR1 and CDR2 from the germline V gene are LGHNA and YNFKEQ. DNA for the CDR3: TGTGCCAGCAGCCCCCATAGCGGGAGTGAGACAGATACGCAGTATTTT. This gives the protein CASSPHSGSETDTQYF.

This clonotype has ten or more counts. The rearrangement links TRBV6-2 or TRBV6-3 to TRBJ2-7, with D perhaps TRBD1 or TRBD2 (6 bases each). V was cut by 3 bases and J by 3 bases, with 18 bases left in between. The CDR3 totals 16 residues. Germline CDR1 MNHEY, CDR2 SVGEGT. CDR3 in DNA: TGTGCCAGCAGTTATGGCGAGAACAGGGACTTCTACGAGCAGTACTTC. Translation: CASSYGENRDFYEQYF.

This clonotype was observed a few times. V is TRBV4-2 and J is TRBJ1-1; a possible D gene is TRBD1 (6 bases). Germline-derived CDR1 and CDR2 are LGHNA and YNFKEQ. V shed 0 bases and J shed 2 bases, with 13 bases lying between them. The CDR3 has 16 residues. The CDR3 region is CASSQDWGQGNTEAFF. In DNA form, the CDR3 reads TGTGCCAGCAGCCAAGATTGGGGGCAAGGAAACACTGAAGCTTTCTTT.

This sequence joins TRBV28 and TRBJ2-3; D is perhaps TRBD1 or TRBD2 (5 bases each). Trimming cost V 6 bases and J 2 bases, with 15 bases left between them. The CDR3 has 15 residues. CDR1 is MDHEN, CDR2 SYDVKM, per germline. This CDR3 reads CASRTGTSHTDTQYF. The CDR3 DNA is TGTGCCAGCAGAACCGGGACCAGCCACACAGATACGCAGTATTTT.

This clonotype was observed at least ten times. J is TRBJ2-3 and V is TRBV2, with TRBD2 identical over 7 bases. The germline gives CDR1 SNHLY, CDR2 FYNNEI. V was clipped by 5 bases and J by 1 base; unmatched bases: 9. This CDR3 contains 16 residues. This CDR3 reads CASSWREREGTDTQYF. The CDR3 bases are TGTGCCAGCAGTTGGCGGGAGAGAGAGGGCACAGATACGCAGTATTTT.

In this sample, this clonotype turned up a few times. This sequence joins TRBV20-1 and TRBJ1-2; D gene unclear. This CDR3 spans 14 amino acids. Germline assignment: CDR1 DFQATT and CDR2 SNEGSKA (reference sequence). The V end lost 1 base, the J end lost 4 bases, and 13 bases lay between the germline ends. The CDR3 DNA reads as TGCAGTGCTAGAGTCGGTCAGGCTTTCTATGGCTACACCTTC. It specifies CSARVGQAFYGYTF.

J is TRBJ2-3 and V is TRBV29-1; the D is unclear. V dropped 4 bases and J dropped 3 bases, with 11 bases sitting between them. Germline loops: CDR1 SQVTM, CDR2 ANQGSEA. The CDR3 sequence is 13 residues long. The CDR3 nucleotides are TGCAGCGTTGGGACCCTGGGGACAGATACGCAGTATTTT. This sequence encodes CSVGTLGTDTQYF.

The chain combines TRBV27 with TRBJ2-2; 9 bases map to TRBD1. The V gene's germline CDR1 is MNHEY and CDR2 SMNVEV (reference sequence). This CDR3 has 14 residues. V gave up 5 bases and J gave up 5 bases; unmatched junction bases: 3. CDR3 amino acids: CASSRDRVTGELFF. The CDR3 nucleotides read TGTGCCAGCAGTCGGGACAGGGTGACCGGGGAGCTGTTTTTT.